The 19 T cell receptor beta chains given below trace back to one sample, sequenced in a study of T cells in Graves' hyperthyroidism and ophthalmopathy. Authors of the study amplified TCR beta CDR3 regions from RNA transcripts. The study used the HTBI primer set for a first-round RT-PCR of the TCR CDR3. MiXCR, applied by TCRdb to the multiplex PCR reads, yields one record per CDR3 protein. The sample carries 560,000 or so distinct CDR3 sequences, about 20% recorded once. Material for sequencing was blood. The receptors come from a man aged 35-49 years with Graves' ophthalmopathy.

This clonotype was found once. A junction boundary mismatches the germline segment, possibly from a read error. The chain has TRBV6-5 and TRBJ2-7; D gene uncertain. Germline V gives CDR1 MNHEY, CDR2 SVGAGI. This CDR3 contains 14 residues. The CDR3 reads CVSSSTAFSYEQYF. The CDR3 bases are TGTGTCAGCAGTTCCACAGCCTTCTCCTACGAGCAGTACTTC.

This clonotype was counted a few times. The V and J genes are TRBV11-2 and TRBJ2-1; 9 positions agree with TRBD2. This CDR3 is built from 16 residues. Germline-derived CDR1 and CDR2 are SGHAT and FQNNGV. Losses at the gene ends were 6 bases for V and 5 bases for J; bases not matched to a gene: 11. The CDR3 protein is CASSTTGAGGHNEQFF. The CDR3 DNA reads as TGTGCCAGCAGTACAACAGGAGCGGGGGGACACAATGAGCAGTTCTTC.

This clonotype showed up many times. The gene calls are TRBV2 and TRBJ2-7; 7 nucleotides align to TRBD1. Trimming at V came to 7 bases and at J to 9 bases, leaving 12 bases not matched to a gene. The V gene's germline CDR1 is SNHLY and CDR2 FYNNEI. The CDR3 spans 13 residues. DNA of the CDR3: TGTGCCAGCAAACGGGACAGTTCAAGGGGGCAGTACTTC. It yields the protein CASKRDSSRGQYF. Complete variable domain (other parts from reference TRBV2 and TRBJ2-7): EPEVTQTPSHQVTQMGQEVILRCVPISNHLYFYWYRQILGQKVEFLVSFYNNEISEKSEIFDDQFSVERPDGSNFTLKIRSTKLEDSAMYFCASKRDSSRGQYFGPGTRLTVT.

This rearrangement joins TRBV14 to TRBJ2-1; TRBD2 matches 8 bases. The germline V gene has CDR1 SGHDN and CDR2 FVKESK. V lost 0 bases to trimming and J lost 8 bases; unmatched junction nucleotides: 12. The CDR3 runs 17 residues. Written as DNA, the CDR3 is TGTGCCAGCAGCCAAGATTGGGGGACTAGTGGGTTCGATGAGCAGTTCTTC. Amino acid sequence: CASSQDWGTSGFDEQFF.

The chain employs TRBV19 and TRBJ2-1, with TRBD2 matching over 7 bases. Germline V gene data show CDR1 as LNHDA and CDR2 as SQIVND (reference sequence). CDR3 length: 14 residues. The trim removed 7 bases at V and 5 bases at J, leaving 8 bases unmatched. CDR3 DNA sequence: TGTGCCAGTACCGGGGGGTATTACAACAATGAGCAGTTCTTC. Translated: CASTGGYYNNEQFF.

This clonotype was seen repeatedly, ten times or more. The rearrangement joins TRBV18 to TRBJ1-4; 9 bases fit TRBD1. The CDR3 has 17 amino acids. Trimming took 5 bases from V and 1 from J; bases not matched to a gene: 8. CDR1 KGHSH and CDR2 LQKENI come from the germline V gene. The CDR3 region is CASSYQTGGRTNEKLFF. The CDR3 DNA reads TGTGCCAGCTCATACCAAACAGGGGGCAGAACTAATGAAAAACTGTTTTTT.

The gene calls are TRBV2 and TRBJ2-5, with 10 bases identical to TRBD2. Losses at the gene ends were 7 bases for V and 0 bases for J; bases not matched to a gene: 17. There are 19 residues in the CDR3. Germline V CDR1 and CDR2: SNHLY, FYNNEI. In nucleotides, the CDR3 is TGTGCCAGCAACGGTCAAGGCGGTAGAGCGGGAGGGGACCAAGAGACCCAGTACTTC. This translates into CASNGQGGRAGGDQETQYF.

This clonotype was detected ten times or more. CDR3 residues: CSAGTPSYNEQFF. The CDR3 nucleotides read TGCAGTGCTGGGACACCATCCTACAATGAGCAGTTCTTC. This chain links TRBV20-1 with TRBJ2-1; tentatively, D is TRBD1 (6 bases). This CDR3 region has 13 residues. V was shortened by 5 bases and J by 1 base, with 9 bases between the two germline ends. Germline-derived CDR1 and CDR2 are DFQATT and SNEGSKA (reference sequence).

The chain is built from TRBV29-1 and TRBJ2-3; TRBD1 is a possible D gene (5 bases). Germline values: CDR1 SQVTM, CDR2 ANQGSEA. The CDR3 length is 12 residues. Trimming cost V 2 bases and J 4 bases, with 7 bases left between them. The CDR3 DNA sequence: TGCAGCGTTGAATCAGGGTCAGATACGCAGTATTTT. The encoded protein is CSVESGSDTQYF.

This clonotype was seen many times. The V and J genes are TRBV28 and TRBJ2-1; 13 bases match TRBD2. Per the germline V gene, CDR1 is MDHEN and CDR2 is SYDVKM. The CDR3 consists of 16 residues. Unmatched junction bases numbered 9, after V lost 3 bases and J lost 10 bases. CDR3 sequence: CASSFSGLAGFGEQFF. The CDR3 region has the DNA TGTGCCAGCAGTTTCTCGGGACTAGCGGGGTTCGGGGAGCAGTTCTTC.

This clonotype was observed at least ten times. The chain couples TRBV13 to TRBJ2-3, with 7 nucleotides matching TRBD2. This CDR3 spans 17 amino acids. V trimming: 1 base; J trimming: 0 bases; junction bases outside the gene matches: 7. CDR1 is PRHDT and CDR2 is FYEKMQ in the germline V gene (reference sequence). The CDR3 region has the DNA TGTGCCAGCAGCTTAGCCATGGCGGGGGTGAGCACAGATACGCAGTATTTT. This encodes CASSLAMAGVSTDTQYF.

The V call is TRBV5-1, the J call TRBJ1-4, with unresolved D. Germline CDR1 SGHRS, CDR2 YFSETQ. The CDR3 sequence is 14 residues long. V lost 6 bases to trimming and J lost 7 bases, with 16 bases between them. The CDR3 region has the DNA TGCGCCAGCAAGACTTCTCCGGGAGGTGAAAAACTGTTTTTT. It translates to CASKTSPGGEKLFF. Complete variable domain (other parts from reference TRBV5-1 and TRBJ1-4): KAGVTQTPRYLIKTRGQQVTLSCSPISGHRSVSWYQQTPGQGLQFLFEYFSETQRNKGNFPGRFSGRQFSNSRSEMNVSTLELGDSALYLCASKTSPGGEKLFFGSGTQLSVL.

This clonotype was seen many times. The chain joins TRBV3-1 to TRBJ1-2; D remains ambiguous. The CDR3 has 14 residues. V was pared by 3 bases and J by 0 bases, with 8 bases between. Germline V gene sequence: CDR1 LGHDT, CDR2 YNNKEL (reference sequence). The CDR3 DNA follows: TGTGCCAGCAGCCAGGCTTATCCTAACTATGGCTACACCTTC. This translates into CASSQAYPNYGYTF.

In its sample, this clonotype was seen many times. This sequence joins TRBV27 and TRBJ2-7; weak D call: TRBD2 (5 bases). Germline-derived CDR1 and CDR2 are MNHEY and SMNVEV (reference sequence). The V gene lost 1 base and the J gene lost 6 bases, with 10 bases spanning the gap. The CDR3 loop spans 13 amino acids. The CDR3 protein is CASSLFLSGEQYF. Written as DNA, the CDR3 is TGTGCCAGCAGTTTATTTCTGAGCGGCGAGCAGTACTTC.

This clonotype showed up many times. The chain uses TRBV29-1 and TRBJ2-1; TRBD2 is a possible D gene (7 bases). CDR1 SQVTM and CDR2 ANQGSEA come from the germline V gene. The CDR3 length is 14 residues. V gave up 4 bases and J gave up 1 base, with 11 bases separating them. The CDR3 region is CSVGGGGSYNEQFF. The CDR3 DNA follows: TGCAGCGTTGGCGGGGGCGGGTCCTACAATGAGCAGTTCTTC.

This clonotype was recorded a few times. The CDR3 nucleotides are TGCGCCAGCAGCTTGGAGGGACGAACCCGCTACGAGCAGTACTTC. Amino acids: CASSLEGRTRYEQYF. The chain recombines TRBV5-1 with TRBJ2-7; D might be TRBD1 or TRBD2, each matching 5 bases. The CDR3 loop spans 15 amino acids. CDR1 SGHRS and CDR2 YFSETQ come from the germline V gene. V lost 0 bases and J lost 3, with 13 bases in between. Supplemented by reference TRBV5-1 and TRBJ2-7, the full variable domain reads KAGVTQTPRYLIKTRGQQVTLSCSPISGHRSVSWYQQTPGQGLQFLFEYFSETQRNKGNFPGRFSGRQFSNSRSEMNVSTLELGDSALYLCASSLEGRTRYEQYFGPGTRLTVT.

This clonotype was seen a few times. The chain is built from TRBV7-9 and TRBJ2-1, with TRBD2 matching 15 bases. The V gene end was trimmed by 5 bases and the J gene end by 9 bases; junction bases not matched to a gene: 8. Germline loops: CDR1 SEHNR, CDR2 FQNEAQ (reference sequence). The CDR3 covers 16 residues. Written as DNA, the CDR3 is TGTGCCAGCAGCCCGCCCGGACTAGCGGGAGGGAGTGAGCAGTTCTTC. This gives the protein CASSPPGLAGGSEQFF.

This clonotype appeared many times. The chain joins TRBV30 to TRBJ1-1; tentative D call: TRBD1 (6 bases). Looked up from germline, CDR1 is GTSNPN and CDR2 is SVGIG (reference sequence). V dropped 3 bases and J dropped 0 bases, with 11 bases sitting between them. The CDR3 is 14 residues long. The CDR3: CAWRGRGMNTEAFF. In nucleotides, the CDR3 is TGTGCCTGGAGGGGAAGGGGGATGAACACTGAAGCTTTCTTT.

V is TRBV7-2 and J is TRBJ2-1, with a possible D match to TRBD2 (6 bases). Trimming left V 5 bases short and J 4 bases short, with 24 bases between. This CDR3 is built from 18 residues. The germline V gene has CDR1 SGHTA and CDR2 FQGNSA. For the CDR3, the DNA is TGTGCCAGCAGCACTTGGGACGTGGGGAGGTACCTGTACAATGAGCAGTTCTTC. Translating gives CASSTWDVGRYLYNEQFF.